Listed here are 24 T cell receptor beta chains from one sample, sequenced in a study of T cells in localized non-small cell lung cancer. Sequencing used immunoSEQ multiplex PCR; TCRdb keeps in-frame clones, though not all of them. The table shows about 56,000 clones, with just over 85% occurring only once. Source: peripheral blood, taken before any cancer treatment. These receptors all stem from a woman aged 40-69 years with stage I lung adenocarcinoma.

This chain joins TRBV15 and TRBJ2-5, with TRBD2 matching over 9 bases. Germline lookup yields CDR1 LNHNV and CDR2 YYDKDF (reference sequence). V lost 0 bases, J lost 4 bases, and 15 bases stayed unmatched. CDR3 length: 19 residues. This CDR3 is CATSRDLSGGSSGGETQYF. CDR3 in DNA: TGTGCCACCAGCAGAGATCTAAGCGGGGGGTCTTCGGGAGGAGAGACCCAGTACTTC.

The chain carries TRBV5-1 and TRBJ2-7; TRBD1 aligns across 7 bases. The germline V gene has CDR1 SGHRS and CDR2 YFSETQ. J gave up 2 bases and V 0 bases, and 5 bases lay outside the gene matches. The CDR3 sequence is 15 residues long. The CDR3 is CASSLAGDSPYEQYF. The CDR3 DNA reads TGCGCCAGCAGCTTGGCCGGGGACAGTCCCTACGAGCAGTACTTC.

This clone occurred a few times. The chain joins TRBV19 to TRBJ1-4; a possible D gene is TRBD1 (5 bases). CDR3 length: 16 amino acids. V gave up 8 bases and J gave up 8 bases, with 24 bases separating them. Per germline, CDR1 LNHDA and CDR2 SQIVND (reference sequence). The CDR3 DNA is TGTGCCAGTGGCGGAGAATCCGGGACTCCGAGGGAAAAACTGTTTTTT. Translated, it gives CASGGESGTPREKLFF.

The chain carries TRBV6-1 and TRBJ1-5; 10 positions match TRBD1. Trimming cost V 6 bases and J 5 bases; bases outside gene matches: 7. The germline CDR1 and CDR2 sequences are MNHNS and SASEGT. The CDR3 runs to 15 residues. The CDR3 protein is CASSPGTGVDQPQHF. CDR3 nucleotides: TGTGCCAGCAGCCCCGGGACAGGGGTTGATCAGCCCCAGCATTTT.

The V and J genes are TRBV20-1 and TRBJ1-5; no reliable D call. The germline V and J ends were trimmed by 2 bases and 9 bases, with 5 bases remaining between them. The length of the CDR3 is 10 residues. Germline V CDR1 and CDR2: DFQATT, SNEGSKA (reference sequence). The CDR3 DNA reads TGCAGTGCTAGACGGAGGCCCCAGCATTTT. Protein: CSARRRPQHF.

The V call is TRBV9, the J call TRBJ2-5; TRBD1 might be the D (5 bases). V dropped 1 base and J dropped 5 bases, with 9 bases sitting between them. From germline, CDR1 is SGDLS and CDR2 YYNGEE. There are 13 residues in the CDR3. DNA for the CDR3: TGTGCCAGCAGCGTAAACCCAGGGGAGACCCAGTACTTC. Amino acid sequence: CASSVNPGETQYF.

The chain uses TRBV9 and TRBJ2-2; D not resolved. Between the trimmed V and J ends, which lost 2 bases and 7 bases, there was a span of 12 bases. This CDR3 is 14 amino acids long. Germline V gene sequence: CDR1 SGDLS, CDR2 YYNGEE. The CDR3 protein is CASSVSRVDGELFF. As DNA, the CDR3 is TGTGCCAGCAGCGTCTCACGGGTAGACGGGGAGCTGTTTTTT.

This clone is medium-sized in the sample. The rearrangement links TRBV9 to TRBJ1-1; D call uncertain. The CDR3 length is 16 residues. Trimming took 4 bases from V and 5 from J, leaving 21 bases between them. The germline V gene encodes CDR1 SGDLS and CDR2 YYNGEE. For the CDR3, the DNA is TGTGCCAGCAGCCCGAAGGGAGGAAGACCGGAGACTGAAGCTTTCTTT. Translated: CASSPKGGRPETEAFF.

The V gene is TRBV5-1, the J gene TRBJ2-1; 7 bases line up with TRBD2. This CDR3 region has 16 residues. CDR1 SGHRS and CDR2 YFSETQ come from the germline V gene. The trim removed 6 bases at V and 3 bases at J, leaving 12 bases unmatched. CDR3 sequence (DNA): TGCGCCAGCACTGACCTCAGCGGGGCGGACTACAATGAGCAGTTCTTC. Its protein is CASTDLSGADYNEQFF.

The CDR3 DNA is TGCAGCGTAACGACAGCTAACACTGAAGCTTTCTTT. It codes for CSVTTANTEAFF. V gene TRBV29-1 combines with J gene TRBJ1-1; a weak D match, TRBD1 (5 bases). The germline CDR1 and CDR2 sequences are SQVTM and ANQGSEA. V gave up 6 bases and J gave up 2 bases, with 10 bases separating them. The CDR3 totals 12 residues. The whole variable domain, remainder taken from reference TRBV29-1 and TRBJ1-1, is SAVISQKPSRDICQRGTSLTIQCQVDSQVTMMFWYRQQPGQSLTLIATANQGSEATYESGFVIDKFPISRPNLTFSTLTVSNMSPEDSSIYLCSVTTANTEAFFGQGTRLTVV.

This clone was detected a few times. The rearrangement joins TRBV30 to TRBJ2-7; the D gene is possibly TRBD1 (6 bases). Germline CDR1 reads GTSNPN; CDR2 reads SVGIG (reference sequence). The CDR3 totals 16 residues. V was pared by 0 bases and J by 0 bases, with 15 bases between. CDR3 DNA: TGTGCCTGGAGTGTATCTCTGGGGGCATCCTCCTACGAGCAGTACTTC. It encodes CAWSVSLGASSYEQYF.

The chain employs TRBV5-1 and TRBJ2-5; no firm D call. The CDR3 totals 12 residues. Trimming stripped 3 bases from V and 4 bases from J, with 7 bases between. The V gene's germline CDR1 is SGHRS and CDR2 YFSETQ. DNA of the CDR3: TGCGCCAGCAGCTGGGAACGAGAGACCCAGTACTTC. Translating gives CASSWERETQYF.

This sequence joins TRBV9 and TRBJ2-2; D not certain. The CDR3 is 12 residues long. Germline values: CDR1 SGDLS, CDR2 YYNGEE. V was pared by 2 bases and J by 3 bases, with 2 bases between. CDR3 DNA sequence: TGTGCCAGCAGCGTTGACACCGGGGAGCTGTTTTTT. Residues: CASSVDTGELFF.

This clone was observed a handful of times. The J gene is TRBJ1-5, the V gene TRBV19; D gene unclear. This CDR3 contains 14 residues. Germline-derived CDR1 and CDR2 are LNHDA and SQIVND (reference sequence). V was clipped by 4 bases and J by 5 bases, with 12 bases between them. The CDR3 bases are TGTGCCAGTAGTACACAACAGAGGTATCAGCCCCAGCATTTT. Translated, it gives CASSTQQRYQPQHF.

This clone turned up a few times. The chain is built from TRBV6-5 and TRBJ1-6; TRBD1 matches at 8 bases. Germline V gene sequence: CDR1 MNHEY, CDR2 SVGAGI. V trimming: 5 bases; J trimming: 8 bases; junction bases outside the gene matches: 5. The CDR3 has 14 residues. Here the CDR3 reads CASSRQGRDSPLHF. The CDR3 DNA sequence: TGTGCCAGCAGTCGACAGGGGAGGGATTCACCCCTCCACTTT.

The CDR3 reads CASSFSWQGNTEAFF. The DNA for the CDR3 is TGTGCCAGCAGCTTTTCCTGGCAGGGGAACACTGAAGCTTTCTTT. The chain recombines TRBV7-9 with TRBJ1-1; a weak D match, TRBD1 (5 bases). From germline, CDR1 is SEHNR and CDR2 FQNEAQ (reference sequence). Trimming pared 3 bases from V and 1 base from J, leaving 12 bases between. The CDR3 is 15 residues long. Drawing the rest from reference TRBV7-9 and TRBJ1-1, the complete variable domain is DTGVSQNPRHKITKRGQNVTFRCDPISEHNRLYWYRQTLGQGPEFLTYFQNEAQLEKSRLLSDRFSAERPKGSFSTLEIQRTEQGDSAMYLCASSFSWQGNTEAFFGQGTRLTVV.

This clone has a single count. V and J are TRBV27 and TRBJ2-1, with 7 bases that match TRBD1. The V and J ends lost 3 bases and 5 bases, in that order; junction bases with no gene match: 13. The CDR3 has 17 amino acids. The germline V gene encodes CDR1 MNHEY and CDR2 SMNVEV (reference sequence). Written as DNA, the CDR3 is TGTGCCAGCAGTTTTCAGGGGGTGGGTACACACAACAATGAGCAGTTCTTC. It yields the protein CASSFQGVGTHNNEQFF.

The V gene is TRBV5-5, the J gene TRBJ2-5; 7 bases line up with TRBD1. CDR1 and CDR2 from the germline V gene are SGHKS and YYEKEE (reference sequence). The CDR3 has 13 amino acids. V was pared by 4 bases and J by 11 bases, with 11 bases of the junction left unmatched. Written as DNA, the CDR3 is TGTGCCAGCAGCGAGGGACAGCCATGGGAGCAGTACTTC. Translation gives CASSEGQPWEQYF. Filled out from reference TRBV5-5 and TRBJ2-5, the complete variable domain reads DAGVTQSPTHLIKTRGQQVTLRCSPISGHKSVSWYQQVLGQGPQFIFQYYEKEERGRGNFPDRFSARQFPNYSSELNVNALLLGDSALYLCASSEGQPWEQYFGPGTRLLVL.

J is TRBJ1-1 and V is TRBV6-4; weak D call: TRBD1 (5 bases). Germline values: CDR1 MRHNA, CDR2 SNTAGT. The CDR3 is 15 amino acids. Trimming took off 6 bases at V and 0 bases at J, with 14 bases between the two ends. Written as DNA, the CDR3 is TGTGCCAGCAGCGCCGACGGGGGAATGAACACTGAAGCTTTCTTT. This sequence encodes CASSADGGMNTEAFF.

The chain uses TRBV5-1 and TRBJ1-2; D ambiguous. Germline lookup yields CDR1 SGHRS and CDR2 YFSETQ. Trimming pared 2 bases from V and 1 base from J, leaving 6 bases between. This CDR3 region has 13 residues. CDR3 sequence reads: CASSFEGNYGYTF. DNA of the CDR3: TGCGCCAGCAGCTTCGAGGGTAACTATGGCTACACCTTC.

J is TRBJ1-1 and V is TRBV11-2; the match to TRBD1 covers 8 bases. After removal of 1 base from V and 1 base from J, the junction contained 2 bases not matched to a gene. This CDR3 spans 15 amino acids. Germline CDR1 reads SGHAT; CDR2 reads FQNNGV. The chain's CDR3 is CASSLAGGWNTEAFF. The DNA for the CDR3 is TGTGCCAGCAGCTTAGCAGGGGGCTGGAACACTGAAGCTTTCTTT.

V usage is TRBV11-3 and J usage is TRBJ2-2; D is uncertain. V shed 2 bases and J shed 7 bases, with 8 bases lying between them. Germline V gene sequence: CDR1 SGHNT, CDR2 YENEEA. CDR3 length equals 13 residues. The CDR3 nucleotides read TGTGCCAGCAGCTTAAAAGTCGACGGGGAGCTGTTTTTT. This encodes CASSLKVDGELFF.

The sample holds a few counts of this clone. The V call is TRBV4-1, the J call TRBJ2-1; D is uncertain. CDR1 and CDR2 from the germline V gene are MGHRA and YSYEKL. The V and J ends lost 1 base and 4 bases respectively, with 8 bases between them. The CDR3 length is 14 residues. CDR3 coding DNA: TGCGCCAGCAGCCAAGTGGCCGGGTACAATGAGCAGTTCTTC. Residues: CASSQVAGYNEQFF.

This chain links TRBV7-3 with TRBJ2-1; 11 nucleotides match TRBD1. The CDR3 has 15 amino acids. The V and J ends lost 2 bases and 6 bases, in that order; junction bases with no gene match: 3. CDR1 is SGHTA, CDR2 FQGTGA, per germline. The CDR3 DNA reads TGTGCCAGCAGCTTAGGGACAGGGGGGAGCAATGAGCAGTTCTTC. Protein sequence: CASSLGTGGSNEQFF.